This record looks at one T cell receptor beta chain sequence and its context. As yet, its antigen is unknown. Assay: immunoSEQ multiplex PCR; the TCRdb copy retains only in-frame clones and omits some. Among around 54,000 clones listed, 86% were seen once. Looked up from germline, CDR1 is SGHNT and CDR2 is YYREEE (reference sequence). This CDR3 has 15 residues. V was cut by 0 bases and J by 2 bases, with 6 bases left in between. This sample is part of a study of T cells in localized non-small cell lung cancer. Study outcomes and limitations: The greatest T cell clonality was found in uninvolved adjacent lung (higher than in tumor).

The sequences come from peripheral blood, collected before any cancer treatment. The sequence was collected from a male donor at least 60 years old with stage III squamous cell lung carcinoma. This chain connects TRBV5-4 to TRBJ2-6; the D gene is possibly TRBD1 (5 bases). The CDR3 nucleotides read TGTGCCAGCAGCTTGGTAGGGGCTGGGGCCAACGTCCTGACTTTC. Protein sequence: CASSLVGAGANVLTF. Full variable domain (remainder filled in from reference TRBV5-4 and TRBJ2-6): ETGVTQSPTHLIKTRGQQVTLRCSSQSGHNTVSWYQQALGQGPQFIFQYYREEENGRGNFPPRFSGLQFPNYSSELNVNALELDDSALYLCASSLVGAGANVLTFGAGSRLTVL.